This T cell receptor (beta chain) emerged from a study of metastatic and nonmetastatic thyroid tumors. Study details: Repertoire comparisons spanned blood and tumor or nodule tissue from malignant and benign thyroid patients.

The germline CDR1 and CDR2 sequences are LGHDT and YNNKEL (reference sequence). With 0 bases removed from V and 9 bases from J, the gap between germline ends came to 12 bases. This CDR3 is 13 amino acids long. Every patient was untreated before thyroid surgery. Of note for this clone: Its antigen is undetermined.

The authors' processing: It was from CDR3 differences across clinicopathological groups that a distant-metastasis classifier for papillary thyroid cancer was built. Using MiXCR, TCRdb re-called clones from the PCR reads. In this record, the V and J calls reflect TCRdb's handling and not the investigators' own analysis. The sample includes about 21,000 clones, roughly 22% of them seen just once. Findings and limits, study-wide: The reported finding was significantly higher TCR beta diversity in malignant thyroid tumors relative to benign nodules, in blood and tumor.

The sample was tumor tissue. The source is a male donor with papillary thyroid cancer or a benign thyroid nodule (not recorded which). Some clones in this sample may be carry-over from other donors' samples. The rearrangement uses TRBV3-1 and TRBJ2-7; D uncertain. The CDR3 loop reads CASSQESAVGQYF. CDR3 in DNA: TGTGCCAGCAGCCAAGAATCCGCGGTCGGGCAGTACTTC.